This TCR beta chain was recorded in a study of T cells in localized non-small cell lung cancer. Turning to this clone: Antigen specificity is unknown.

General observations from the study: Adjacent lung held a median around 56 of the top 100 tumor clones. Uninvolved adjacent lung had higher T cell clonality than tumor and all other tissues. Elevated blood T cell density was associated with longer overall survival.

Sequenced by immunoSEQ multiplex PCR; TCRdb stores in-frame clones only, minus some. Found here are about 19,000 clones, over 80% of them singletons; the top ten hold 2.5% to 3%. The sequenced sample was peripheral blood, obtained before any cancer treatment. The sequence was collected from a woman aged 40 to 75 with stage I lung adenocarcinoma.

The CDR3 region is CAISESSGDTGELFF. DNA for the CDR3: TGTGCCATCAGTGAGTCTAGCGGTGACACCGGGGAGCTGTTTTTT. This chain joins TRBV10-3 and TRBJ2-2, with D possibly TRBD2 on 6 matching bases. Germline V gene sequence: CDR1 ENHRY, CDR2 SYGVKD. This CDR3 has 15 residues. V was clipped by 0 bases and J by 3 bases, with 8 bases between them.